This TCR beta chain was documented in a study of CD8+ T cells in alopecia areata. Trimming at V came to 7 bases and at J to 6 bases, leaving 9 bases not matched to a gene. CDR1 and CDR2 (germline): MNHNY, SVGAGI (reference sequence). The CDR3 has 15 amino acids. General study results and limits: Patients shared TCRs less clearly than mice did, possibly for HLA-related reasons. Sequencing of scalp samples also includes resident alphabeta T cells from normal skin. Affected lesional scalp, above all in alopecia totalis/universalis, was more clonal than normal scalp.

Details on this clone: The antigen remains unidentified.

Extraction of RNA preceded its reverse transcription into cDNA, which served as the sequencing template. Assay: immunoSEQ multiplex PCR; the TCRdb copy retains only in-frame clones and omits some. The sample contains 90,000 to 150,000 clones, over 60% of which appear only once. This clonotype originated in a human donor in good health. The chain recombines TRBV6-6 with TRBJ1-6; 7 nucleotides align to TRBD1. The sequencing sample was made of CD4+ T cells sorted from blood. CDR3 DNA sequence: TGTGCCAGCATAACTCGCGGACAGGCTAATTCACCCCTCCACTTT. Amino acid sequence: CASITRGQANSPLHF.